The 9 T cell receptor beta chains given below trace back to one sample, sequenced in a study of shared clonotypes between healthy human individuals. The repertoire was sequenced with immunoSEQ multiplex PCR; TCRdb's copy has only in-frame clones and lacks some. The repertoire consists of fewer than 1.4 million clones, with 75% to 80% occurring once and the leading ten covering 0.55% to 0.7%. Sequenced material: memory CD4+ T cells from PBMCs. Subset defined: CD45RA-negative fraction. These TCRs come from a young man in good health. Some clones in this sample may be carry-over from other donors' samples.

The rearrangement uses TRBV2 and TRBJ1-3, with TRBD1 matching 7 bases. In germline, CDR1 is SNHLY, CDR2 FYNNEI. V gave up 6 bases and J gave up 1 base; unmatched junction bases: 9. CDR3 length: 16 amino acids. In nucleotides, the CDR3 is TGTGCCAGCAGCCGGCAGGGGGTAGGATCTGGAAACACCATATATTTT. It codes for CASSRQGVGSGNTIYF.

The chain is built from TRBV7-9 and TRBJ2-7; TRBD2 matches 8 bases. This CDR3 contains 16 residues. Germline-derived CDR1 and CDR2 are SEHNR and FQNEAQ (reference sequence). V lost 6 bases and J lost 2; bases outside the gene matches: 12. The CDR3 is CASSPPGGTRAYEQYF. CDR3 DNA: TGTGCCAGCAGTCCGCCGGGGGGGACTAGGGCCTACGAGCAGTACTTC.

This clone was observed a few times. The rearrangement links TRBV6-1 to TRBJ1-1, with D maybe TRBD1 (5 bases). The CDR3 contains 12 residues. The V and J ends lost 8 bases and 8 bases respectively, with 15 bases between them. Germline V gene sequence: CDR1 MNHNS, CDR2 SASEGT. The CDR3 here is CASLLRGGEAFF. DNA for the CDR3: TGTGCCAGCTTGTTAAGGGGAGGAGAAGCTTTCTTT.

This chain joins TRBV25-1 and TRBJ1-5, with TRBD1 identical over 7 bases. This CDR3 comprises 16 residues. From germline, CDR1 is MGHDK and CDR2 SYGVNS. The V segment lost 5 bases and the J segment 6 bases; nucleotides outside the gene matches: 13. The CDR3 sequence: CASSPLTGEVPQPQHF. The CDR3 nucleotides read TGTGCCAGCAGTCCCTTAACAGGGGAGGTTCCTCAGCCCCAGCATTTT.

The rearrangement links TRBV7-2 to TRBJ1-5; D is unresolved. Germline lookup yields CDR1 SGHTA and CDR2 FQGNSA. CDR3 size: 15 residues. Trimming took 0 bases from V and 3 from J, leaving 9 bases between them. The CDR3 protein is CASSLAPPSNQPQHF. The CDR3 region has the DNA TGTGCCAGCAGCTTAGCGCCACCCTCCAATCAGCCCCAGCATTTT.

V usage is TRBV7-8 and J usage is TRBJ2-1, with 8 positions matching TRBD2. The CDR3 runs to 14 residues. Germline V gene data show CDR1 as SGHVS and CDR2 as FQNEAQ. The V gene end was trimmed by 5 bases and the J gene end by 7 bases; junction bases not matched to a gene: 7. The CDR3, as DNA: TGTGCCAGCAGCAACCGGGAGGGCCATAATGAGCAGTTCTTC. Residues: CASSNREGHNEQFF.

The J gene is TRBJ1-2, the V gene TRBV7-9; D is possibly TRBD1 (5 bases). The CDR3 has 16 amino acids. V dropped 10 bases and J dropped 8 bases, with 29 bases sitting between them. Germline lookup yields CDR1 SEHNR and CDR2 FQNEAQ (reference sequence). The CDR3 DNA sequence: TGTGCCACCGATAAAGAAGAAATCGGGACGGTGAACGGCTACACCTTC. This sequence encodes CATDKEEIGTVNGYTF.

This chain connects TRBV28 to TRBJ1-4; D is ambiguous. V lost 3 bases and J 8 bases, leaving 10 bases between the germline ends. The CDR3 has 13 residues. CDR1 MDHEN and CDR2 SYDVKM come from the germline V gene. This CDR3 is CASSLRPREKLFF. CDR3 nucleotide sequence: TGTGCCAGCAGTTTGCGACCTAGGGAAAAACTGTTTTTT.

The chain links TRBV4-2 to TRBJ1-2; D may be TRBD1 (6 bases). Germline V CDR1 and CDR2: LGHNA, YNFKEQ. The CDR3 runs to 14 residues. V lost 4 bases, J lost 4 bases, and 13 bases lay in between. CDR3 sequence reads: CASSRTGQSYGYTF. In nucleotides, the CDR3 is TGTGCCAGCAGCCGGACGGGACAATCCTATGGCTACACCTTC.